This T cell receptor (beta chain) comes out of a study of control samples from healthy donors and cancer patients (dated by TCRdb to 2020 to 2021). As to this clone: Its antigen remains undetermined. Per-base qualities were not stored, and no clone one base away is much larger.

The CDR3 runs 15 amino acids, cysteine and phenylalanine included. Only the CDR3 part of the read is kept: 45 bases, read in frame from the first base. Per the germline V gene, SNHLY is the CDR1 and FYNNEI is the CDR2. Trimming at the junction amounts to 8 bases on V and 0 bases on J, and the germline ends lie 11 bases apart. Library preparation was by the immunoSEQ multiplex PCR assay. TCRdb retrieved this table from immuneACCESS and kept in-frame rearrangements only. Not all clones are present; in checked studies, unresolved V genes account for under half, and no reason is known for the remainder. For this sample there are about 190,000 clones; approximately 90% appear just once. Jointly, the top ten make up roughly 1.9% of the sample.

The source is a man aged 25 to 40 in good health. The sample taken for sequencing was blood. The chain employs TRBV2 and TRBJ1-6, with the identity of the D gene unclear. Read as DNA, the sequence is TGTGCCAGCTCATTCGGTAGCTCCTATAATTCACCCCTCCACTTT. Translated, it gives CASSFGSSYNSPLHF.